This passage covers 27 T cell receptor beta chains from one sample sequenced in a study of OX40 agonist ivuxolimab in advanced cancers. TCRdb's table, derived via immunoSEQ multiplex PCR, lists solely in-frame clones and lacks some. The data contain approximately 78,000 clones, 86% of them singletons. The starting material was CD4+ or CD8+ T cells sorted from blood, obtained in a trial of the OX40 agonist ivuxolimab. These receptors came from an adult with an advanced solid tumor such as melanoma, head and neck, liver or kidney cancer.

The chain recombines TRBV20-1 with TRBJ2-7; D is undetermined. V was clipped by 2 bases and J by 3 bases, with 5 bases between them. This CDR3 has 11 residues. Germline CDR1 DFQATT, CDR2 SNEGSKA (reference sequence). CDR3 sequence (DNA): TGCAGTGCTAGACATGACTACGAGCAGTACTTC. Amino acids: CSARHDYEQYF.

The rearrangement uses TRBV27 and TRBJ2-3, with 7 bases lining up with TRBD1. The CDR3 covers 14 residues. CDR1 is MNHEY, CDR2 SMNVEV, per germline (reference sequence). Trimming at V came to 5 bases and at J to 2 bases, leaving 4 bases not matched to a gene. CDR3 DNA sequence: TGTGCCAGCAGTAACAGGGGAATCACAGATACGCAGTATTTT. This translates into CASSNRGITDTQYF.

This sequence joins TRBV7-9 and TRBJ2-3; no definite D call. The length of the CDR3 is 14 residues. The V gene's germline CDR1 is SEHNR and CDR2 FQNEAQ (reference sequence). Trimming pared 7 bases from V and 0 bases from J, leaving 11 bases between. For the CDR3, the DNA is TGTGCCAGCACCGTAAAAGTCAGCACAGATACGCAGTATTTT. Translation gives CASTVKVSTDTQYF.

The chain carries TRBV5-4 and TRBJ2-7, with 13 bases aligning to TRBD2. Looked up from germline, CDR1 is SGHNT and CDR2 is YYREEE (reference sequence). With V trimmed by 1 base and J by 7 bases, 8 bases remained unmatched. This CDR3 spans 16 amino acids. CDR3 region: CASSLWGTSGAREQYF. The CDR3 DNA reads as TGTGCCAGCAGCTTGTGGGGGACTAGCGGGGCCAGGGAGCAGTACTTC. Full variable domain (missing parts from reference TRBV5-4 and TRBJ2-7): ETGVTQSPTHLIKTRGQQVTLRCSSQSGHNTVSWYQQALGQGPQFIFQYYREEENGRGNFPPRFSGLQFPNYSSELNVNALELDDSALYLCASSLWGTSGAREQYFGPGTRLTVT.

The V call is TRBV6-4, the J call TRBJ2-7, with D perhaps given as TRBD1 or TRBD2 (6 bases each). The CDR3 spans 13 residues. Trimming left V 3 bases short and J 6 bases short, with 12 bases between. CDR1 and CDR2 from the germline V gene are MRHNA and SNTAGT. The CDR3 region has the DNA TGTGCCAGCAGTGAGGTCAGGGGACTCGAGCAGTACTTC. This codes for CASSEVRGLEQYF.

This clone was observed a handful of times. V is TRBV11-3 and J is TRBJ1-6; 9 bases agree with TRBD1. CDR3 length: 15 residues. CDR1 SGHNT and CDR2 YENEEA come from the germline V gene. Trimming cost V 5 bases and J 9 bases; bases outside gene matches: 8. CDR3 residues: CASSGRTGASSPLHF. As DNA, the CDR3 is TGTGCCAGCAGCGGCCGGACAGGGGCCAGTTCACCCCTCCACTTT. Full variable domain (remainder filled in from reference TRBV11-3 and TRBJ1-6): EAGVVQSPRYKIIEKKQPVAFWCNPISGHNTLYWYLQNLGQGPELLIRYENEEAVDDSQLPKDRFSAERLKGVDSTLKIQPAELGDSAVYLCASSGRTGASSPLHFGNGTRLTVT.

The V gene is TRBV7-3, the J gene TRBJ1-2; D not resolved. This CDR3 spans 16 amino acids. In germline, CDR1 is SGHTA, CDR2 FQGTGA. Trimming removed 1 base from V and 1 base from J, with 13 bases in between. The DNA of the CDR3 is TGTGCCAGCAGCTTAAGAGGATCAGGCGGTAACTATGGCTACACCTTC. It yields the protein CASSLRGSGGNYGYTF.

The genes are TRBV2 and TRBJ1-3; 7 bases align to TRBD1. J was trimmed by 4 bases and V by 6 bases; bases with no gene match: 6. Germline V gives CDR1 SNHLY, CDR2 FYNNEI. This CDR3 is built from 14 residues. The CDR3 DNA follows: TGTGCCAGCAGGGGGACAGCGCCGGGAAACACCATATATTTT. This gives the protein CASRGTAPGNTIYF.

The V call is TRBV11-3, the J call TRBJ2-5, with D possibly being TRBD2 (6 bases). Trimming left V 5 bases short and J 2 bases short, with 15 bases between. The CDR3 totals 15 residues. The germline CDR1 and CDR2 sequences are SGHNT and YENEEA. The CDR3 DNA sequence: TGTGCCAGCAGCACGCAGGCGGGGAGTCAAGAGACCCAGTACTTC. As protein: CASSTQAGSQETQYF.

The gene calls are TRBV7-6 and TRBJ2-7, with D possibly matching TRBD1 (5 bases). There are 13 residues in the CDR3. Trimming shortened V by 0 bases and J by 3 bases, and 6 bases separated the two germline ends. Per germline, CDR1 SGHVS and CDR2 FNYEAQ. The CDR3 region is CASSLADSYEQYF. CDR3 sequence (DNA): TGTGCCAGCAGCTTAGCTGACAGCTACGAGCAGTACTTC.

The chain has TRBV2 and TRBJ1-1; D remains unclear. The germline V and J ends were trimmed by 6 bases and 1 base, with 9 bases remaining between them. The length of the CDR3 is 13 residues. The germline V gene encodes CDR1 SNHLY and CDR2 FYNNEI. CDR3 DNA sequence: TGTGCCAGCAGACTTCAGGAGAACACTGAAGCTTTCTTT. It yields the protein CASRLQENTEAFF.

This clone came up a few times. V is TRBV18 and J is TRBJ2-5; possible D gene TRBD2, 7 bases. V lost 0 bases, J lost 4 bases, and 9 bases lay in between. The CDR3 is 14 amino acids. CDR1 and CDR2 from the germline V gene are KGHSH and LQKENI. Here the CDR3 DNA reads TGTGCCAGCTCACCACCGGGGGGGCTAGAGACCCAGTACTTC. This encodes CASSPPGGLETQYF.

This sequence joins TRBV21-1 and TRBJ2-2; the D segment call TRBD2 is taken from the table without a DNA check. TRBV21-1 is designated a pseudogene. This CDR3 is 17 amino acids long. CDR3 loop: CASSKPCGFSRTGELFF. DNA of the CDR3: TGTGCCAGCAGCAAACCTTGCGGCTTTAGTAGGACCGGGGAGCTGTTTTTT.

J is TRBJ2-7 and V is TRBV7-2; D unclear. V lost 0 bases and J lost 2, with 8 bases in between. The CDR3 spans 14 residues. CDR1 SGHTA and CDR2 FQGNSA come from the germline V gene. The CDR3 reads CASSLADGPYEQYF. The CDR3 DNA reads TGTGCCAGCAGCTTAGCTGACGGACCCTACGAGCAGTACTTC.

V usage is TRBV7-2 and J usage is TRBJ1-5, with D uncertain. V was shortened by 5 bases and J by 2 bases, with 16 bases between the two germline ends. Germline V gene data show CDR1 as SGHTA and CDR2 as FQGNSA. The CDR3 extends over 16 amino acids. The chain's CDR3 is CASSRRAQGGNQPQHF. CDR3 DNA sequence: TGTGCCAGCAGCCGCCGGGCCCAAGGCGGCAATCAGCCCCAGCATTTT.

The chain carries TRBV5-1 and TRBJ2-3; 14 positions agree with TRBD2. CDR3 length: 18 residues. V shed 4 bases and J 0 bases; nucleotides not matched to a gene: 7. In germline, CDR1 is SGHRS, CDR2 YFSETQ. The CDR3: CASSLGTSGGRSTDTQYF. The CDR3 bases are TGCGCCAGCAGCCTGGGGACTAGCGGGGGCCGGAGCACAGATACGCAGTATTTT.

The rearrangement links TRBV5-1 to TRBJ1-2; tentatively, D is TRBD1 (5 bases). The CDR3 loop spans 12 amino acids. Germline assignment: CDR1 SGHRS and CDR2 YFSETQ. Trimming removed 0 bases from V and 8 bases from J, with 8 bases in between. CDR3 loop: CASSLEQAGYTF. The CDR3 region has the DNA TGCGCCAGCAGCTTGGAACAGGCCGGCTACACCTTC.

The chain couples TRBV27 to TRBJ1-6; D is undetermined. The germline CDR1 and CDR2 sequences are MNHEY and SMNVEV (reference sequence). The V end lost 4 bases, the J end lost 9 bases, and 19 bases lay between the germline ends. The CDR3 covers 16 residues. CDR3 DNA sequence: TGTGCCAGCAGTTCCCAGCAGGCGAAGATAGGTTCACCCCTCCACTTT. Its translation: CASSSQQAKIGSPLHF.

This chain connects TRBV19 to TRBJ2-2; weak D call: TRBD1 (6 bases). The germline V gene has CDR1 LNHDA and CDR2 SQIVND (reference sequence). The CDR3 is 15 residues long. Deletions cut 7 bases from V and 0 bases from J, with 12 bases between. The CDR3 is CASNKGQSNTGELFF. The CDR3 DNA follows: TGTGCCAGTAACAAGGGACAATCGAACACCGGGGAGCTGTTTTTT.

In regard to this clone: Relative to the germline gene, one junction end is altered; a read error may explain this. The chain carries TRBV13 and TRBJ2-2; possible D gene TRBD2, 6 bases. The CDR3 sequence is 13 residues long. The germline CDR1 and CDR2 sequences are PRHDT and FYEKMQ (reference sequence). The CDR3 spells CASSLFAGGKLFF. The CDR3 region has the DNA TGTGCCAGCAGCTTATTCGCCGGCGGGAAGCTGTTTTTT.

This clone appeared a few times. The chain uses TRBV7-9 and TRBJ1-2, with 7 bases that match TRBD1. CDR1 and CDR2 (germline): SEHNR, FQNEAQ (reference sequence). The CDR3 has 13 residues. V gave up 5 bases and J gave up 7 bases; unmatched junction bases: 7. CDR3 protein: CASSRQGSGGYTF. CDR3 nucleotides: TGTGCCAGCAGCCGACAGGGCTCGGGTGGCTACACCTTC.

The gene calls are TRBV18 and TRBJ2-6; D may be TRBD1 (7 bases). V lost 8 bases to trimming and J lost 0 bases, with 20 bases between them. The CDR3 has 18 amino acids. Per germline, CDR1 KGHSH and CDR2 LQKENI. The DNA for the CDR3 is TGTGCCAGCAGAGATCGGGCAGGGGGGCTCTCTGGGGCCAACGTCCTGACTTTC. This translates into CASRDRAGGLSGANVLTF.

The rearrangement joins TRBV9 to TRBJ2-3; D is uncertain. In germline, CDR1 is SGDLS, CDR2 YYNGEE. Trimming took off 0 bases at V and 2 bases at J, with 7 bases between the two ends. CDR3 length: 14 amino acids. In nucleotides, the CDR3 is TGTGCCAGCAGCGTAGGGGTGGTCACAGATACGCAGTATTTT. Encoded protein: CASSVGVVTDTQYF.

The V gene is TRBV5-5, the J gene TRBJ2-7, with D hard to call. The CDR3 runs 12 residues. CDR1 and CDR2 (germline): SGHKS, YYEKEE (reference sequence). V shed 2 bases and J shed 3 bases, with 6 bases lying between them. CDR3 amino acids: CASSFDRYEQYF. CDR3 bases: TGTGCCAGCAGCTTCGACCGCTACGAGCAGTACTTC.

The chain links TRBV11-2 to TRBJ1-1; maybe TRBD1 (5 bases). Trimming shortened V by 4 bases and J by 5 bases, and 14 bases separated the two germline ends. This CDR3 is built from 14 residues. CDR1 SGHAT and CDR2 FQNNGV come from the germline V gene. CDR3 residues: CASSSELGGTEAFF. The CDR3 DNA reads TGTGCCAGCAGCTCAGAACTCGGGGGTACTGAAGCTTTCTTT.

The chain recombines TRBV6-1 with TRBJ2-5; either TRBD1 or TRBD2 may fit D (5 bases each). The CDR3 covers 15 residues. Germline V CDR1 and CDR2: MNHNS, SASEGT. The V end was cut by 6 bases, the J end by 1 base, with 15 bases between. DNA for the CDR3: TGTGCCAGCAGCTCCAGGGAGACAGTCCAAGAGACCCAGTACTTC. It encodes CASSSRETVQETQYF.

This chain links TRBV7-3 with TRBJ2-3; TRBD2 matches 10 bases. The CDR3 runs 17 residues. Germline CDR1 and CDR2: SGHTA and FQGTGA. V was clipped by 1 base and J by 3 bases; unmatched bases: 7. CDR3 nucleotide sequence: TGTGCCAGCAGCTTAAGCGCCCTAGCGGGAGTGACAGATACGCAGTATTTT. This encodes CASSLSALAGVTDTQYF.